This T cell receptor (beta chain) was recorded in a study of EBV T-cell therapy then PD-1 blockade in nasopharyngeal carcinoma. Turning to this clone: Its target is unknown.

Sample treatment: AdE1-LMPpoly-expanded autologous EBV-specific T-cell therapy followed by anti-PD-1 nivolumab. Germline V gene lookup returns CDR1 SGHVS and CDR2 FQNEAQ. This CDR3 region has 12 residues. V lost 5 bases to trimming and J lost 4 bases, with 8 bases between them. Method: immunoSEQ multiplex PCR; TCRdb's copy keeps in-frame clones and lacks some. The sample holds fewer than 20,000 clones, about four fifths seen once. Sequencing was performed on CD8+ T cells from blood, taken at day 33 from a patient whose treatment included autologous EBV-specific T cells and nivolumab. The rearrangement links TRBV7-8 to TRBJ1-2; D possibly corresponds to TRBD1 (5 bases). The sequence came from a middle-aged man with nasopharyngeal carcinoma. As DNA, the CDR3 is TGTGCCAGCAGCGCACAGGCCTATGGCTACACCTTC. Translated, it gives CASSAQAYGYTF.